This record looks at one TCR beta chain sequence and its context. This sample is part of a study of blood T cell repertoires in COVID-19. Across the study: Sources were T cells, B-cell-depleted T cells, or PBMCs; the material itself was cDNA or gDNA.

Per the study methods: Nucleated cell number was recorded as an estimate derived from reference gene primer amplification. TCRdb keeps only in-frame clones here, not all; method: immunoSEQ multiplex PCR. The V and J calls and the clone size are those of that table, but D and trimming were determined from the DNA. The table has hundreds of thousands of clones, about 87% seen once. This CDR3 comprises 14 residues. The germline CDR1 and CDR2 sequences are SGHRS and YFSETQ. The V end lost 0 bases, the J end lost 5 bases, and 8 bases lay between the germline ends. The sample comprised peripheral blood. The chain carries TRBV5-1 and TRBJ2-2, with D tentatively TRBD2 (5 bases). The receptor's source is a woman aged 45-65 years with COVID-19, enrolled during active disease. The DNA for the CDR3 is TGCGCCAGCAGCTTGGGGGAGACTACCGGGGAGCTGTTTTTT. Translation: CASSLGETTGELFF.